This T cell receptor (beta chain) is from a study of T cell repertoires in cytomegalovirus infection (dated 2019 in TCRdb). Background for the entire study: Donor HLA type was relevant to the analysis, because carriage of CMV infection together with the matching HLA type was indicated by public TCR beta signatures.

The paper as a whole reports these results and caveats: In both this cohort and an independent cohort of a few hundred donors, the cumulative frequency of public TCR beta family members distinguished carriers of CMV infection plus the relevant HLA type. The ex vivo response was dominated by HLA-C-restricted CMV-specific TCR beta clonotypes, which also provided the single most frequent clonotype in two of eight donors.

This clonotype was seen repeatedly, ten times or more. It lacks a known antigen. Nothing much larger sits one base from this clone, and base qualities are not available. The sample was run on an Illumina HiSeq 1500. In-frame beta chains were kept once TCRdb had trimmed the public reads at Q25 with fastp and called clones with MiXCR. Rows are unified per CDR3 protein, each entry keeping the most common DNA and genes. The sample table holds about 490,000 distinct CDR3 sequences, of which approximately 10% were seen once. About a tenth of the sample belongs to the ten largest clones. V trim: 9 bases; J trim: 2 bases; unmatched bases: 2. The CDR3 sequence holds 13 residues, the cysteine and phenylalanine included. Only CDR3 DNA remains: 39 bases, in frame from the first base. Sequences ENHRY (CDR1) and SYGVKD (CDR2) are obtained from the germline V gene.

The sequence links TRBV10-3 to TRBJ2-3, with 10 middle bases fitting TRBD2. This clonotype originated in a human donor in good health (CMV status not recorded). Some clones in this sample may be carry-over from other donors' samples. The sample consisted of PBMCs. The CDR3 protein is CAITSGDTDTQYF. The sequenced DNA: TGTGCCATAACTAGCGGGGACACAGATACGCAGTATTTT.